One and the same sample provided the 29 T cell receptor beta chains below, sequenced in a study of blood T cells in healthy people across ages (dated by TCRdb to 2014 to 2015). Libraries were built with 5' RACE. Reads for this sample came from an Illumina HiSeq 2500. A second PCR of roughly 7 to 11 cycles was performed with a sample-barcoded 5' primer and a J-beta primer mix. TCRdb ran its own pipeline on the public reads, namely fastp trimming at Q25 and MiXCR clone calling, and kept in-frame beta chains. Under each unique CDR3 protein, matching rows form one entry showing the most common genes and DNA. This sample comprises about 730,000 distinct CDR3 sequences, about 42% of them detected only once. The ten largest clones add up to 20% to 25% of the sample. The material sequenced was blood. The receptors were gathered from a woman in her sixties or seventies in good health.

This clonotype was recorded at least ten times. The rearrangement uses TRBV11-2 and TRBJ2-3; 7 nucleotides match TRBD2. This CDR3 has 16 amino acids. The V segment lost 2 bases and the J segment 4 bases; nucleotides outside the gene matches: 9. Germline V gene sequence: CDR1 SGHAT, CDR2 FQNNGV. This chain's CDR3 is CASSLIGGSWPDTQYF. The CDR3 region has the DNA TGTGCCAGCAGCTTAATTGGCGGGAGCTGGCCAGATACGCAGTATTTT.

The chain links TRBV3-1 to TRBJ2-1; 8 bases are a match to TRBD2. The ends lost 5 bases at V and 0 bases at J; junction bases unmatched: 6. CDR1 is LGHDT, CDR2 YNNKEL, per germline (reference sequence). This CDR3 has 16 amino acids. The CDR3 DNA reads TGTGCCAGCAGCTCCTTTAGCGGGACCTCCTACAATGAGCAGTTCTTC. This encodes CASSSFSGTSYNEQFF.

This clonotype was observed a handful of times. This chain connects TRBV20-1 to TRBJ1-1, with 9 bases aligning to TRBD1. Germline V gene data show CDR1 as DFQATT and CDR2 as SNEGSKA (reference sequence). The CDR3 spans 15 residues. V lost 0 bases and J lost 2; bases outside the gene matches: 4. The CDR3 nucleotides are TGCAGTGCTAGAGATGGACAGGGGTCCAACACTGAAGCTTTCTTT. As protein: CSARDGQGSNTEAFF.

The chain links TRBV6-2 or TRBV6-3 to TRBJ2-3, with 7 bases that match TRBD2. CDR3 length equals 13 residues. The V and J ends lost 6 bases and 4 bases, in that order; junction bases with no gene match: 4. Germline CDR1 MNHEY, CDR2 SVGEGT. CDR3 coding DNA: TGTGCCAGCAGCCCGCTAGCGGCAGATACGCAGTATTTT. Translation gives CASSPLAADTQYF.

The V call is TRBV12-3 or TRBV12-4, the J call TRBJ2-2; no firm D call. Trimming shortened V by 5 bases and J by 4 bases, and 14 bases separated the two germline ends. The CDR3 is 15 residues long. CDR3 in amino acids: CASSPLREATGELFF. The CDR3 DNA reads as TGTGCCAGCAGTCCCCTTAGAGAGGCCACCGGGGAGCTGTTTTTT.

Comments on this clonotype: Since a much larger clone is just one base distant, this may be a read error. The chain links TRBV7-2 to TRBJ2-1, with a tentative D call TRBD1 (8 bases). Germline-derived CDR1 and CDR2 are SGHTA and FQGNSA. With 2 bases removed from V and 4 bases from J, the gap between germline ends came to 18 bases. This CDR3 is built from 17 residues. CDR3 in amino acids: CASSLQGAGATYNEQFF. The CDR3 bases are TGTGCCAGCAGCTTACAGGGGGCGGGAGCGACATACAATGAGCAGTTCTTC.

This clonotype occurred a few times. The rearrangement links TRBV29-1 to TRBJ1-2; no clear D. Germline lookup yields CDR1 SQVTM and CDR2 ANQGSEA. The CDR3 spans 12 residues. V was trimmed by 4 bases and J by 4 bases, leaving 10 bases between them. The chain's CDR3 is CSVVGISYGYTF. CDR3 bases: TGCAGCGTTGTAGGGATCAGCTATGGCTACACCTTC. The entire variable domain, with the rest obtained from reference TRBV29-1 and TRBJ1-2, is as follows: SAVISQKPSRDICQRGTSLTIQCQVDSQVTMMFWYRQQPGQSLTLIATANQGSEATYESGFVIDKFPISRPNLTFSTLTVSNMSPEDSSIYLCSVVGISYGYTFGSGTRLTVV.

This clonotype was seen a handful of times. This chain joins TRBV6-2 or TRBV6-3 and TRBJ2-2; the D is unclear. The CDR3 loop spans 17 amino acids. Trimming stripped 2 bases from V and 5 bases from J, with 18 bases between. Germline V CDR1 and CDR2: MNHEY, SVGEGT. DNA for the CDR3: TGTGCCAGCAGTTACGGTTCGGGCCGGATTGGGACCGGGGAGCTGTTTTTT. Translating gives CASSYGSGRIGTGELFF.

This chain uses TRBV5-1 with TRBJ2-7; D is perhaps TRBD1 (6 bases). V lost 4 bases to trimming and J lost 0 bases, with 17 bases between them. The CDR3 contains 16 residues. Germline values: CDR1 SGHRS, CDR2 YFSETQ. Written as DNA, the CDR3 is TGCGCCAGCAGCAGGGCCCCGGTGGACAGCTCCTACGAGCAGTACTTC. Amino acid sequence: CASSRAPVDSSYEQYF.

This sequence joins TRBV6-1 and TRBJ2-3, with TRBD2 matching over 14 bases. The germline V gene has CDR1 MNHNS and CDR2 SASEGT. V trimming: 8 bases; J trimming: 0 bases; junction bases outside the gene matches: 7. This CDR3 region has 17 residues. The CDR3 protein is CASEGLAGGASTDTQYF. CDR3 coding DNA: TGTGCCAGCGAAGGACTAGCGGGGGGTGCTAGCACAGATACGCAGTATTTT.

The rearrangement joins TRBV12-3 or TRBV12-4 to TRBJ2-4, with TRBD2 matching over 10 bases. This CDR3 has 14 amino acids. J gave up 6 bases and V 6 bases, and 5 bases lay outside the gene matches. CDR3 nucleotide sequence: TGTGCCAGCAGCTCCGGGACTAGCGCAAACATTCAGTACTTC. This translates into CASSSGTSANIQYF.

This clonotype has a handful of counts. J is TRBJ2-3 and V is TRBV20-1; D unclear. The CDR3 sequence is 12 residues long. Trimming removed 7 bases at V and 0 bases at J, with 8 bases between. Germline V gives CDR1 DFQATT, CDR2 SNEGSKA (reference sequence). Here the CDR3 reads CSVGPSTDTQYF. In DNA, the CDR3 is TGCAGTGTTGGGCCAAGCACAGATACGCAGTATTTT.

This clonotype showed up just a few times. The CDR3 spells CASSWTVGDEQFF. In DNA, the CDR3 is TGCGCCAGCAGCTGGACCGTGGGCGATGAGCAGTTCTTC. The J gene is TRBJ2-1, the V gene TRBV10-2, with D uncertain. V dropped 6 bases and J dropped 8 bases, with 14 bases sitting between them. Germline values: CDR1 WSHSY, CDR2 SAAADI. The CDR3 spans 13 residues.

The V and J genes are TRBV7-2 and TRBJ1-1, with TRBD1 as a possible D gene (5 bases). Germline V gives CDR1 SGHTA, CDR2 FQGNSA. The V and J ends lost 5 bases and 6 bases respectively, with 16 bases between them. CDR3 length: 14 amino acids. The CDR3 reads CASSLTARDPEAFF. CDR3 coding DNA: TGTGCCAGCAGCCTCACGGCCAGGGACCCTGAAGCTTTCTTT.

The V and J genes are TRBV4-2 and TRBJ2-6; possibly TRBD2 for D (7 bases). Germline V CDR1 and CDR2: LGHNA, YNFKEQ. Trimming removed 4 bases from V and 0 bases from J, with 13 bases in between. The CDR3 consists of 17 residues. DNA of the CDR3: TGTGCCAGCAGCCTTAGGGGGGGGAACTCTGGGGCCAACGTCCTGACTTTC. Its protein product is CASSLRGGNSGANVLTF.

This clonotype was detected a few times. The rearrangement joins TRBV30 to TRBJ2-3; no reliable D call. V lost 3 bases and J lost 6, with 10 bases in between. This CDR3 spans 12 amino acids. The germline V gene has CDR1 GTSNPN and CDR2 SVGIG (reference sequence). CDR3 amino acids: CAWSSAPDTQYF. The CDR3 DNA is TGTGCCTGGAGCTCTGCCCCCGATACGCAGTATTTT.

This clonotype was found many times. V is TRBV29-1 and J is TRBJ1-2, with a tentative D call TRBD1 (5 bases). The germline CDR1 and CDR2 sequences are SQVTM and ANQGSEA. V was cut by 7 bases and J by 2 bases, with 11 bases left in between. The CDR3 runs 12 residues. The CDR3 region has the DNA TGCAGCGCTGACGGGGGGAACTATGGCTACACCTTC. Translated, it gives CSADGGNYGYTF.

The genes are TRBV7-2 and TRBJ2-1, with 9 bases aligning to TRBD2. Germline V gene lookup returns CDR1 SGHTA and CDR2 FQGNSA. The CDR3 totals 14 residues. The V and J ends lost 3 bases and 10 bases, in that order; junction bases with no gene match: 7. Written as DNA, the CDR3 is TGTGCCAGCAGCTTGAGCGGGAGCGGGGGGGAGCAGTTCTTC. This encodes CASSLSGSGGEQFF.

With respect to this clonotype: Relative to the germline gene, one junction end is altered; a read error may explain this. V usage is TRBV24-1 and J usage is TRBJ1-1; D perhaps matches TRBD1 (6 bases). CDR1 KGHDR and CDR2 SFDVKD come from the germline V gene. The CDR3 spans 14 residues. Written as DNA, the CDR3 is TGTACCACCATAGGGACAAGCATGAACACTGAAGCTTTCTTT. This codes for CTTIGTSMNTEAFF.

The chain carries TRBV27 and TRBJ1-1, with 9 bases aligning to TRBD1. Germline-derived CDR1 and CDR2 are MNHEY and SMNVEV (reference sequence). This CDR3 has 12 amino acids. V gave up 5 bases and J gave up 11 bases; unmatched junction bases: 6. CDR3 in DNA: TGTGCCAGCAGTCTCACAGGGGGCATTGCTTTCTTT. Translation gives CASSLTGGIAFF.

Worth noting for this clonotype: A much larger clone differs from this one at a single base, so this may be a read error. The chain recombines TRBV5-1 with TRBJ2-3, with TRBD1 identical over 7 bases. J lost 4 bases, V lost 3 bases, and 11 bases had no gene match. CDR1 is SGHRS, CDR2 YFSETQ, per germline. This CDR3 spans 16 amino acids. The CDR3 bases are TGCGCCAGCAGCTACGGGCGGACAGGCGGCCCAGATACGCAGTATTTT. This codes for CASSYGRTGGPDTQYF.

V usage is TRBV20-1 and J usage is TRBJ2-7; TRBD2 agrees at 7 bases. Trimming at V came to 5 bases and at J to 2 bases, leaving 18 bases not matched to a gene. The CDR3 totals 17 residues. Looked up from germline, CDR1 is DFQATT and CDR2 is SNEGSKA (reference sequence). The CDR3 sequence: CSAPTSLNGTKPYEQYF. For the CDR3, the DNA is TGCAGTGCTCCAACAAGTCTCAACGGGACTAAACCCTACGAGCAGTACTTC.

This clonotype was seen once. This rearrangement joins TRBV11-2 to TRBJ2-4, with 9 bases matching TRBD2. TRBJ2-7 matches the DNA end more closely, so the J call is doubtful. Germline values: CDR1 SGHAT, CDR2 FQNNGV. The CDR3 loop spans 14 amino acids. The CDR3 bases are TGTGCCAGCGGAACTAGTAGCGGGAGTAGCGAGCAGTACTTC. This translates into CASGTSSGSSEQYF.

Notes on this clonotype: Since a much larger clone is just one base distant, this may be a read error. The chain recombines TRBV9 with TRBJ2-1, with D unresolved. Trimming pared 6 bases from V and 7 bases from J, leaving 14 bases between. The CDR3 covers 13 residues. Germline assignment: CDR1 SGDLS and CDR2 YYNGEE. CDR3 DNA sequence: TGTGCCAGCAACGTTCATCTGGGGAATGAGCAGTTCTTC. Protein sequence: CASNVHLGNEQFF.

This clonotype was seen more than once but under ten times. The chain recombines TRBV7-9 with TRBJ2-7, with 10 bases that match TRBD1. The germline V gene encodes CDR1 SEHNR and CDR2 FQNEAQ (reference sequence). There are 15 residues in the CDR3. The ends lost 4 bases at V and 1 base at J; junction bases unmatched: 4. CDR3 amino acids: CASSSGQGTSYEQYF. The CDR3, as DNA: TGTGCCAGCAGCTCGGGACAGGGGACATCCTACGAGCAGTACTTC.

This clonotype has ten or more counts. The chain employs TRBV11-2 and TRBJ1-1; 7 bases are shared with TRBD1. This CDR3 is built from 13 residues. J gave up 9 bases and V 4 bases, and 8 bases lay outside the gene matches. The germline V gene encodes CDR1 SGHAT and CDR2 FQNNGV. CDR3 coding DNA: TGTGCCAGCAGCTCGTCTCCGGGACAGAAAGCTTTCTTT. Translated, it gives CASSSSPGQKAFF.

Turning to this clonotype: Being one base from a much bigger clone, this may be a read error. This sequence joins TRBV3-1 and TRBJ2-7; 8 bases are a match to TRBD2. The CDR3 contains 16 residues. Looked up from germline, CDR1 is LGHDT and CDR2 is YNNKEL (reference sequence). After removal of 1 base from V and 7 bases from J, the junction contained 12 bases not matched to a gene. CDR3 sequence: CASSQVKAGGNNEQYF. The DNA of the CDR3 is TGTGCCAGCAGCCAAGTTAAGGCGGGAGGCAACAATGAGCAGTACTTC.

The chain links TRBV4-3 to TRBJ2-2; tentatively, D is TRBD2 (6 bases). This CDR3 region has 17 residues. Germline V gene lookup returns CDR1 LGHNA and CDR2 YSLEER. The V gene lost 3 bases and the J gene lost 6 bases, with 20 bases spanning the gap. The CDR3 protein is CASSQATGGNGPGELFF. CDR3 nucleotides: TGCGCCAGCAGCCAGGCCACTGGCGGGAATGGCCCCGGGGAGCTGTTTTTT.

CDR3 loop: CSAKGLAFMQTQYF. The CDR3 DNA is TGCAGTGCTAAAGGACTGGCATTCATGCAGACCCAGTACTTC. The chain is built from TRBV20-1 and TRBJ2-7; D may be TRBD2 (5 bases). The J call could be wrong; TRBJ2-5 is a better fit for the DNA end. This CDR3 is built from 14 residues. CDR1 DFQATT and CDR2 SNEGSKA come from the germline V gene (reference sequence).